This T cell receptor (beta chain) appears in the sequencing data of a study of blood T cell repertoires in COVID-19. Germline V gene data show CDR1 as MNHEY and CDR2 as SVGAGI. The CDR3 extends over 14 amino acids. The V gene lost 10 bases and the J gene lost 4 bases, with 19 bases spanning the gap. Only in-frame clones appear in the TCRdb table, and some are missing; sequencing was by immunoSEQ multiplex PCR. The table lists about 33,000 clones, around 90% of them singletons, with around 6.5% in the top ten. This receptor was identified in a human donor in a cohort sampled during active COVID-19. The sequencing sample was made of peripheral blood. The chain couples TRBV6-5 to TRBJ1-2, with D perhaps matching TRBD1 (5 bases). Written as DNA, the CDR3 is TGTGCCACCAGACAGACCAATTCGTTCTATGGCTACACCTTC. Its protein product is CATRQTNSFYGYTF.